Described below is a single TCR beta chain sequence and its context. Its antigen is still unknown. These data originate in a study of T cell responses to AZD1222 COVID-19 vaccine. Whole-study findings and limits: Among vaccine-associated CD4 TCRs, coverage spanned spike, with dominance at 160-218 and 743-854. Nearly half of spike-specific TCRs reportedly target unmutated variant regions. Seropositivity was recorded at baseline in only 5 or 6 AZD1222 recipients.

TCRdb keeps only in-frame clones here, not all; method: immunoSEQ multiplex PCR. The data hold fewer than 150,000 clones, with roughly 88% observed a single time. The clonotype originates from an adult who received the AZD1222 COVID-19 vaccine. The sample consisted of peripheral blood, taken 28 days after the second AZD1222 dose.

The CDR3 nucleotides are TGTGCCAGCAGCCAAGAGACTAGCGGGGGCGGGGCCAATGAGCAGTTCTTC. Encoded protein: CASSQETSGGGANEQFF. This chain links TRBV4-2 with TRBJ2-1; 12 nucleotides align to TRBD2. The CDR3 is made up of 17 amino acids. Losses at the gene ends were 0 bases for V and 6 bases for J; bases not matched to a gene: 6. From germline, CDR1 is LGHNA and CDR2 YNFKEQ.